These T cell receptor beta chains were read from a single sample in a study of T cell repertoires in cytomegalovirus infection. Antigen specificity for these receptors is unknown. TCRdb reprocessed the reads with MiXCR, giving one entry per CDR3 protein. The sample includes approximately 340,000 distinct CDR3 sequences, 25% to 35% of them seen just once. Sequenced material: cultured PBMCs, taken from culture after CMV antigen stimulation. Receptor source: a human donor in good health (CMV status not recorded). Some clones in this sample may be carry-over from other donors' samples. The CDR3 runs from the conserved cysteine through the conserved F or W. Each record gives: V gene, D gene, clone size, J gene, CDR3 DNA, CDR3 protein. D genes are given only for firm matches. Not every row has a clone size; where given, it reads once, few, many or a size class.

v_call: TRBV5-1
d_call: NA
clone_size: NA
j_call: TRBJ1-1
cdr3_nt: TGCGCCAGCTATTCGACAGACTCGAACACTGAAGCTTTCTTT
cdr3_aa: CASYSTDSNTEAFF

v_call: TRBV11-2
d_call: TRBD1
clone_size: NA
j_call: TRBJ2-1
cdr3_nt: TGTGCCAGCAGGCAACCGGGACAGTCCTACAATGAGCAGTTCTTC
cdr3_aa: CASRQPGQSYNEQFF

v_call: TRBV6-5
d_call: NA
clone_size: NA
j_call: TRBJ2-7
cdr3_nt: TGTGCCAGCAGTGAACAGATTGAGGGCGAGCAGTACTTC
cdr3_aa: CASSEQIEGEQYF

v_call: TRBV25-1
d_call: TRBD1
clone_size: NA
j_call: TRBJ1-1
cdr3_nt: TGTGCCAGCAGGGACAGGGGGGACACTGAAGCTTTCTTT
cdr3_aa: CASRDRGDTEAFF

v_call: TRBV2
d_call: TRBD1
clone_size: few
j_call: TRBJ2-2
cdr3_nt: TGTGCCAGCAGTGCCTTTGACAGGGGGACCGGGGAGCTGTTTTTT
cdr3_aa: CASSAFDRGTGELFF

v_call: TRBV10-3
d_call: NA
clone_size: NA
j_call: TRBJ2-7
cdr3_nt: TGTGCCATCAGTGAACTAAGCGAGCAGTACTTC
cdr3_aa: CAISELSEQYF

v_call: TRBV7-9
d_call: NA
clone_size: many
j_call: TRBJ2-2
cdr3_nt: TGTGCCAGCAGCTCTCACTCATTATCCGGGGAGCTGTTTTTT
cdr3_aa: CASSSHSLSGELFF

v_call: TRBV20-1
d_call: NA
clone_size: NA
j_call: TRBJ1-5
cdr3_nt: TGCAGTGCTAGAGGGGGGGGATGGTCCAATCAGCCCCAGCATTTT
cdr3_aa: CSARGGGWSNQPQHF

v_call: TRBV30
d_call: TRBD1
clone_size: NA
j_call: TRBJ2-2
cdr3_nt: TGTGCCTGGAGTCGGAGACAGGGAAGGGTCGGGGAGCTGTTTTTT
cdr3_aa: CAWSRRQGRVGELFF

v_call: TRBV7-2
d_call: TRBD1
clone_size: NA
j_call: TRBJ2-2
cdr3_nt: TGTGCCAGCAGCTCCCAGGGGGCTGGGGATACCGGGGAGCTGTTTTTT
cdr3_aa: CASSSQGAGDTGELFF

v_call: TRBV30
d_call: NA
clone_size: NA
j_call: TRBJ2-7
cdr3_nt: TGTGCCTCGGGACTGCTATACGAGCAGTACTTC
cdr3_aa: CASGLLYEQYF

v_call: TRBV7-2
d_call: NA
clone_size: NA
j_call: TRBJ2-7
cdr3_nt: TGTGCCAGCAGCTTAGATGGCGGGATCTACGAGCAGTACTTC
cdr3_aa: CASSLDGGIYEQYF

v_call: TRBV20-1
d_call: TRBD2
clone_size: NA
j_call: TRBJ2-7
cdr3_nt: TGCAGTGCTAGCGACCCTAGCGGGAGTTCCTACGAGCAGTACTTC
cdr3_aa: CSASDPSGSSYEQYF

v_call: TRBV6-5
d_call: NA
clone_size: NA
j_call: TRBJ1-6
cdr3_nt: TGTGCCAGCGCCGCGGGGGGGACTATATCTAATTCACCCCTCCACTTT
cdr3_aa: CASAAGGTISNSPLHF

v_call: TRBV3-1
d_call: NA
clone_size: once
j_call: TRBJ2-1
cdr3_nt: TGTGCCAGCAGCCCTGGTGGGACTCGACAGCAGTTCTTC
cdr3_aa: CASSPGGTRQQFF

v_call: TRBV6-2/TRBV6-3
d_call: NA
clone_size: NA
j_call: TRBJ1-1
cdr3_nt: TGTGCCAGCAGTTACGTGATCTTCCGGAAGAACACTGAAGCTTTCTTT
cdr3_aa: CASSYVIFRKNTEAFF

v_call: TRBV27
d_call: TRBD2
clone_size: few
j_call: TRBJ2-1
cdr3_nt: TGTGCCAGCAGTTTAAGACTAGCGGGAGAAAATGAGCAGTTCTTC
cdr3_aa: CASSLRLAGENEQFF

v_call: TRBV25-1
d_call: NA
clone_size: NA
j_call: TRBJ1-6
cdr3_nt: TGTGCCAGCCTTCAGGGGTCCTATAATTCACCCCTCCACTTT
cdr3_aa: CASLQGSYNSPLHF

v_call: TRBV5-4
d_call: NA
clone_size: many
j_call: TRBJ2-5
cdr3_nt: TGTGCCAGCAGCTTGGGTCCGAACTCGCGACGAGAGACCCAGTACTTC
cdr3_aa: CASSLGPNSRRETQYF

v_call: TRBV30
d_call: NA
clone_size: few
j_call: TRBJ1-2
cdr3_nt: TGTGCCTGCCGGGCGGGGGGACGGTACTATGGCTACACCTTC
cdr3_aa: CACRAGGRYYGYTF

v_call: TRBV7-3
d_call: NA
clone_size: NA
j_call: TRBJ1-6
cdr3_nt: TGTGCCAGCAGCTTAACGTTAACAGGCTCACCCCTCCACTTT
cdr3_aa: CASSLTLTGSPLHF

v_call: TRBV29-1
d_call: TRBD1
clone_size: few
j_call: TRBJ1-2
cdr3_nt: TGCAGCGTCTTGGGACAGATTAACTATGGCTACACCTTC
cdr3_aa: CSVLGQINYGYTF

v_call: TRBV6-1
d_call: NA
clone_size: NA
j_call: TRBJ1-1
cdr3_nt: TGTGCCAGCAGTGAAGCGCGGGCGACAGGAGCTTTCTTT
cdr3_aa: CASSEARATGAFF

v_call: TRBV20-1
d_call: TRBD1
clone_size: few
j_call: TRBJ1-4
cdr3_nt: TGCAGTGCTCGCCCGACAGGGGTTGGGGAAAAACTGTTTTTT
cdr3_aa: CSARPTGVGEKLFF

v_call: TRBV19
d_call: TRBD2
clone_size: NA
j_call: TRBJ2-4
cdr3_nt: TGTGCCAGTACCCCTTGGGGGGGAGGAGCCAAAAACATTCAGTACTTC
cdr3_aa: CASTPWGGGAKNIQYF

v_call: TRBV24-1
d_call: TRBD2
clone_size: few
j_call: TRBJ2-1
cdr3_nt: TGTGCCACCAGTGATTTACTAGCGGGAGGAAATGAGCAGTTCTTC
cdr3_aa: CATSDLLAGGNEQFF

v_call: TRBV5-1
d_call: TRBD1
clone_size: NA
j_call: TRBJ2-5
cdr3_nt: TGCGCCAGCAGCTCGCAGGGGGCGGTGGGCCAAGAGACCCAGTACTTC
cdr3_aa: CASSSQGAVGQETQYF